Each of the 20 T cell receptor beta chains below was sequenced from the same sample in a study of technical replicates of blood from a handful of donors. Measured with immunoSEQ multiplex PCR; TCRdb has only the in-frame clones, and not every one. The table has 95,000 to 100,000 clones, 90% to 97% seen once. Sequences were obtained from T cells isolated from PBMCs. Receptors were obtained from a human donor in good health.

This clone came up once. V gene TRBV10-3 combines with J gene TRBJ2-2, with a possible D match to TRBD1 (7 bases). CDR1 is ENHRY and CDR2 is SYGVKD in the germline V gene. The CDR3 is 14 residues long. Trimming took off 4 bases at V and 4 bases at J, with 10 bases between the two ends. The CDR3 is CAISGQGGTGELFF. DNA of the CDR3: TGTGCCATCAGTGGACAGGGAGGCACCGGGGAGCTGTTTTTT.

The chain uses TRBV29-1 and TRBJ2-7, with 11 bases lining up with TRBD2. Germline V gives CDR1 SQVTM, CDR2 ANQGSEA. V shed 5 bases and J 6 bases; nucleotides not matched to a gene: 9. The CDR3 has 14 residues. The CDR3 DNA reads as TGCAGCGTTTCGAATAGCGGGAGGGCTGCCGAGCAGTACTTC. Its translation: CSVSNSGRAAEQYF.

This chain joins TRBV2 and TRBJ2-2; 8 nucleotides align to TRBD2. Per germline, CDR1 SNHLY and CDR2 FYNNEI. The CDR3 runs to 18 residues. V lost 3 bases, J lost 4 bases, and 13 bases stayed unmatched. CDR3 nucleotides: TGTGCCAGCAGTGATCACGTCGGGGGGGCGCGGGTCACCGGGGAGCTGTTTTTT. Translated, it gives CASSDHVGGARVTGELFF.

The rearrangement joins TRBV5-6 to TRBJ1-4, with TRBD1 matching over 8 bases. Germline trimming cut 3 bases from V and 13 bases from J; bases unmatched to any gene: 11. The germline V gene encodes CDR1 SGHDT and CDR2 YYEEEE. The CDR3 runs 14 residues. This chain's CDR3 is CASSSGQGWSRLFF. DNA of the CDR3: TGTGCCAGCAGCTCCGGACAGGGTTGGTCTAGACTGTTTTTT.

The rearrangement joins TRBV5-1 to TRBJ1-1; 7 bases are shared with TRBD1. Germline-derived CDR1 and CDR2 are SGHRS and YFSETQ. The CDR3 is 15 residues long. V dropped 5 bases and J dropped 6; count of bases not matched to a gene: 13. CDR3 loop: CASRVQQGSGAEAFF. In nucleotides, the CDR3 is TGCGCCAGCAGAGTACAACAGGGGTCGGGGGCTGAAGCTTTCTTT.

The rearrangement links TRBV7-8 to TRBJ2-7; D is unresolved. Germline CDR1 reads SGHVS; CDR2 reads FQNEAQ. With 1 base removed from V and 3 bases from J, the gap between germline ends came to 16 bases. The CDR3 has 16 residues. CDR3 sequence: CASSLVSWAHNYEQYF. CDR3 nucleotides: TGTGCCAGCAGCTTAGTGAGTTGGGCCCACAACTACGAGCAGTACTTC.

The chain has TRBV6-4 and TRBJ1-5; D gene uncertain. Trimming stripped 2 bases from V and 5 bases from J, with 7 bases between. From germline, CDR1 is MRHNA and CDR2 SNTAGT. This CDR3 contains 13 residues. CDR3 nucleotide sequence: TGTGCCAGCAGTGACACCCGGGATCAGCCCCAGCATTTT. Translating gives CASSDTRDQPQHF.

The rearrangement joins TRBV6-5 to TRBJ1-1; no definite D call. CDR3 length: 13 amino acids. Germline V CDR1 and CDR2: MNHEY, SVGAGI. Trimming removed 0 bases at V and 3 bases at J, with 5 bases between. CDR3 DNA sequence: TGTGCCAGCAGTTACTCGGCCCACACTGAAGCTTTCTTT. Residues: CASSYSAHTEAFF.

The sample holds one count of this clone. The CDR3 region has the DNA TGTGCCAGTAGTATCGGGACTAGCGGGAGATGGAGGGAGACCCAGTACTTC. This sequence encodes CASSIGTSGRWRETQYF. This sequence joins TRBV19 and TRBJ2-5; 14 bases are a match to TRBD2. V lost 3 bases to trimming and J lost 5 bases; unmatched junction nucleotides: 8. The CDR3 is 17 amino acids. Germline loops: CDR1 LNHDA, CDR2 SQIVND (reference sequence). The variable domain in full, completed from reference TRBV19 and TRBJ2-5, reads DGGITQSPKYLFRKEGQNVTLSCEQNLNHDAMYWYRQDPGQGLRLIYYSQIVNDFQKGDIAEGYSVSREKKESFPLTVTSAQKNPTAFYLCASSIGTSGRWRETQYFGPGTRLLVL.

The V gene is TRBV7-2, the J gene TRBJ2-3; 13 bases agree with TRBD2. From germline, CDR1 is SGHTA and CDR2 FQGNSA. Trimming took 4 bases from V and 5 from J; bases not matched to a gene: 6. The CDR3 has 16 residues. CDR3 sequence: CASSSRTSGRVDTQYF. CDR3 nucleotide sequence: TGTGCCAGCAGCTCTCGGACTAGCGGGAGAGTAGATACGCAGTATTTT.

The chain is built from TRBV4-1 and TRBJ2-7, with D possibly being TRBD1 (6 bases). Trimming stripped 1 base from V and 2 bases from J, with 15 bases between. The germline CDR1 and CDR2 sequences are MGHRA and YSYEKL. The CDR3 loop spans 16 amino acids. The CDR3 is CASSQGPGAETYEQYF. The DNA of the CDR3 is TGCGCCAGCAGCCAAGGTCCAGGGGCCGAAACCTACGAGCAGTACTTC.

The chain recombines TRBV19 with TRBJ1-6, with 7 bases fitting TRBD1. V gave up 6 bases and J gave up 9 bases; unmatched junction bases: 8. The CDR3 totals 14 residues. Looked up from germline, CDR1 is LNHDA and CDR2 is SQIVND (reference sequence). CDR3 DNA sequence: TGTGCCAGTAGCTTAGACAGGGTAGGTTCACCCCTCCACTTT. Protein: CASSLDRVGSPLHF.

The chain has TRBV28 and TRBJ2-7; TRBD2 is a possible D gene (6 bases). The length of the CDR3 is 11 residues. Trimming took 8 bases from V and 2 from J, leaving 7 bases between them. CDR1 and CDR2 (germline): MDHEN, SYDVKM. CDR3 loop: CASGGTYEQYF. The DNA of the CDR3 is TGTGCCAGCGGGGGGACCTACGAGCAGTACTTC.

This chain's CDR3 is CSVEGYGGEGTGELFF. Here the CDR3 DNA reads TGCAGCGTTGAAGGTTACGGGGGTGAGGGCACCGGGGAGCTGTTTTTT. The chain employs TRBV29-1 and TRBJ2-2, with D possibly TRBD2 on 6 matching bases. The CDR3 is 16 amino acids. The germline V gene has CDR1 SQVTM and CDR2 ANQGSEA. V dropped 1 base and J dropped 4 bases, with 16 bases sitting between them.

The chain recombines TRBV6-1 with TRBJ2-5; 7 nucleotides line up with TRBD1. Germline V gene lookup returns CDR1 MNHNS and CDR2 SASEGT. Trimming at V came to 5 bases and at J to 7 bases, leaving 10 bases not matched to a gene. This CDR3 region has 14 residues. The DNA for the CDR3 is TGTGCCAGCAGTCCATCTACAGGGGCGGCGACCCAGTACTTC. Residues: CASSPSTGAATQYF.

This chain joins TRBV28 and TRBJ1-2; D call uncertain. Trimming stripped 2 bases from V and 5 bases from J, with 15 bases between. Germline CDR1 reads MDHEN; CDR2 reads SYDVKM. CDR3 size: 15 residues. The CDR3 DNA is TGTGCCAGCAGTTTACACCCAGGCTCGAAGTATGGCTACACCTTC. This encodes CASSLHPGSKYGYTF.

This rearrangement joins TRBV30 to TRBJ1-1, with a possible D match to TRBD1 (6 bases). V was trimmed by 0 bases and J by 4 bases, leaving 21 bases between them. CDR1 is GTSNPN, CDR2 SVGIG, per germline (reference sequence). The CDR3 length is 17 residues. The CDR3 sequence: CAWSVSRVGTQFTEAFF. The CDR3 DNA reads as TGTGCCTGGAGTGTAAGCCGTGTCGGGACACAGTTCACTGAAGCTTTCTTT.

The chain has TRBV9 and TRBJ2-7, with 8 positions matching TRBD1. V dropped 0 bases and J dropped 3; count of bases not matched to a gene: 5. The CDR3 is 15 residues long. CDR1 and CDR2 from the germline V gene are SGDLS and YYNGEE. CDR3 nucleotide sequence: TGTGCCAGCAGCGTAGTTGGGACAGGAGGCTACGAGCAGTACTTC. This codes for CASSVVGTGGYEQYF.

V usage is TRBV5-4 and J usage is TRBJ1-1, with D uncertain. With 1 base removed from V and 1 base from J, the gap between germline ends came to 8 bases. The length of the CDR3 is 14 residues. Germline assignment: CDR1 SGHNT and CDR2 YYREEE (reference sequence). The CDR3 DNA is TGTGCCAGCAGCTTGAGCCAGGAGAACACTGAAGCTTTCTTT. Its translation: CASSLSQENTEAFF. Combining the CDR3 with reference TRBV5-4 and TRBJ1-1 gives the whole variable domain ETGVTQSPTHLIKTRGQQVTLRCSSQSGHNTVSWYQQALGQGPQFIFQYYREEENGRGNFPPRFSGLQFPNYSSELNVNALELDDSALYLCASSLSQENTEAFFGQGTRLTVV.

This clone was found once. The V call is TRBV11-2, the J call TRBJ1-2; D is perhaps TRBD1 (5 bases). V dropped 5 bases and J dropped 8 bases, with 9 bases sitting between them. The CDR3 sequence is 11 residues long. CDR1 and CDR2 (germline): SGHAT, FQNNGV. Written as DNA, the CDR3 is TGTGCCAGCAGCGCGGGGGTCGGCTACACCTTC. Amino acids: CASSAGVGYTF.